Below, one T cell receptor (beta chain) is given with its context. The CDR3 sequence is 14 residues long. CDR1 is MDHEN and CDR2 is SYDVKM in the germline V gene. V lost 8 bases to trimming and J lost 1 base, with 11 bases between them. The data stem from a study of control samples from healthy donors and cancer patients. The data were produced by immunoSEQ multiplex PCR, yet TCRdb's version contains in-frame clones alone and is incomplete. The sample records 120,000 to 150,000 clones, roughly 93% being singletons. The clonotype was recovered from a man aged 18-30 years in good health. The rearrangement uses TRBV28 and TRBJ2-2; no definite D call. Input material: blood. The CDR3 sequence is CASVPPRNTGELFF. CDR3 sequence (DNA): TGTGCCAGCGTGCCACCACGGAACACCGGGGAGCTGTTTTTT.